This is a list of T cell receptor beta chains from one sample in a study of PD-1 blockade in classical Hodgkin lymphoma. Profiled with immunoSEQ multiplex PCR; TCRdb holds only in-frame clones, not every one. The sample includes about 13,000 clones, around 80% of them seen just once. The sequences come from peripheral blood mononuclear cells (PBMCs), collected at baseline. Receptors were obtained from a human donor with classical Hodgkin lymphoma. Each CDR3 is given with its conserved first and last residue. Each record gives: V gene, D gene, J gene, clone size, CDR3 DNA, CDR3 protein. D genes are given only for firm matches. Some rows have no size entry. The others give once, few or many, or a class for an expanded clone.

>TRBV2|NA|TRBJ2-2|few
TGTGCCAGCATTGCAGGGGTGGGCACCGGGGAGCTGTTTTTT
CASIAGVGTGELFF
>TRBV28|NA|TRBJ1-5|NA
TGTGCCAGCACCCCCCGCCCCAGCCAGCCCCAGCATTTT
CASTPRPSQPQHF
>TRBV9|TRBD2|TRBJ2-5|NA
TGTGCCAGCAGCGTCGGGACTAGTGAGGTGGAGACCCAGTACTTC
CASSVGTSEVETQYF
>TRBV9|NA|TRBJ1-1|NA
TGTGCCAGCAGCGTAGGGGTGGGGGGCGCTGAAGCTTTCTTT
CASSVGVGGAEAFF
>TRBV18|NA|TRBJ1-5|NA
TGTGCCAGCTCACCAGGGGGTAATCAGCCCCAGCATTTT
CASSPGGNQPQHF
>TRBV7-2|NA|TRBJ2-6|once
TGTGCCAGCAGCTTAAGAACAGGGGCCAACGTCCTGACTTTC
CASSLRTGANVLTF
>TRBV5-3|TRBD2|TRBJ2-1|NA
TGTGCCAGAAGCTTGGAGGCTAGCGGGGGCCCCTTCGTTTACAATGAGCAGTTCTTC
CARSLEASGGPFVYNEQFF
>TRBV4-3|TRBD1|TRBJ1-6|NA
TGCGCCAGCAGCCAAGATTGGGACAGAAATTCACCCCTCCACTTT
CASSQDWDRNSPLHF
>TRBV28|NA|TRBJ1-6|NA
TGTGCCAGCAGTCCCTGGGGCGGGGGCACCTATAATTCACCCCTCCACTTT
CASSPWGGGTYNSPLHF
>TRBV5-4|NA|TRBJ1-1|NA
TGTGCCAGCAGCTTGGTCGGGGCGCGGGGGGGAAACGCTGAAGCTTTCTTT
CASSLVGARGGNAEAFF
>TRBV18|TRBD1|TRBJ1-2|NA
TGTGCCAGCTCACGATTACAGGGGGCCTATGGCTACACCTTC
CASSRLQGAYGYTF
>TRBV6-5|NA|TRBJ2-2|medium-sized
TGTGCCAGCAGTTACATCGGGGACGGGGAGCTGTTTTTT
CASSYIGDGELFF
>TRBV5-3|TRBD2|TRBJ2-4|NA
TGTGCCAGAAGCTTGGATGGGACTAGCGGGGAGTTGTGTGACAAAAACATTCAGTACTTC
CARSLDGTSGELCDKNIQYF
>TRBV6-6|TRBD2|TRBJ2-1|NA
TGTGCCACCTGGGGAGGGTATTATGAGCAGTTCTTC
CATWGGYYEQFF
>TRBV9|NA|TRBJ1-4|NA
TGTGCCAGCAGCCCAAGACAGAATACTAATGAAAAACTGTTTTTT
CASSPRQNTNEKLFF
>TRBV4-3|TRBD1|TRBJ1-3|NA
TGCGCCAGCAGCCAGTTACCGGGACAGGGATACACCATATATTTT
CASSQLPGQGYTIYF
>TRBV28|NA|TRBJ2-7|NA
TGTGCCAGCAGTTTAGGGATGCCCTACGAGCAGTACTTC
CASSLGMPYEQYF
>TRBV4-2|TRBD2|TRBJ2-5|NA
TGTGCCAGCAGCCAAGAGTTGGCGGGGGAGATCCGACCTAGTAAAGAGACCCAGTACTTC
CASSQELAGEIRPSKETQYF
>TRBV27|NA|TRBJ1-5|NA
TGTGCCAGCAGTTTCGGGGGGTCCAATCAGCCCCAGCATTTT
CASSFGGSNQPQHF
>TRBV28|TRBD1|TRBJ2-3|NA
TGTGCCAGCAGCTACCCTAGATTTACAGGGGTGGGTACAGATACGCAGTATTTT
CASSYPRFTGVGTDTQYF
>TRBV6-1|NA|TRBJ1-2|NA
TGTGCCAGCAATCCAGGGACTGGCTACACCTTC
CASNPGTGYTF
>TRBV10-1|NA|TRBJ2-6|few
TGCGCCAGCAGTGAGTTCCGGACTGACCCCTCTGGGGCCAACGTCCTGACTTTC
CASSEFRTDPSGANVLTF
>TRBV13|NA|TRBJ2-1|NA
TGTGCCAGCAGCAGGAACTCATGGAGCTCCTACAATGAGCAGTTCTTC
CASSRNSWSSYNEQFF
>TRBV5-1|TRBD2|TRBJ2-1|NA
TGCGCCAGCAGCCAATTAGCGGGAGCCTTCAATGAGCAGTTCTTC
CASSQLAGAFNEQFF
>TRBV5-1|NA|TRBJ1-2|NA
TGCGCCAGCAGCTTCCAGGGCTATGGCTACACCTTC
CASSFQGYGYTF
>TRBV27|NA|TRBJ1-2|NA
TGTGCCAGCAGTTGGGGAGTCGGGGGGGAGGGCTACACCTTC
CASSWGVGGEGYTF
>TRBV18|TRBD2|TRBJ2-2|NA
TGTGCCAGCTCAACCGGACTAGCGGGCGGGGAGCTGTTTTTT
CASSTGLAGGELFF
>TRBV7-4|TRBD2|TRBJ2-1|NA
TGTGCCAGCAGCTTAGTCGGACTAGCGGGACCAGAGGAGCAGTTCTTC
CASSLVGLAGPEEQFF
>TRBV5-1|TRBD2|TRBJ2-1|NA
TGCGCCAGCAGCAAGGGACTAGCGATAAACAATGAGCAGTTCTTC
CASSKGLAINNEQFF
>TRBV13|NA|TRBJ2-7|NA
TGTGCCAGCAGCTTTGGGAAGCGCCCCTACGAGCAGTACTTC
CASSFGKRPYEQYF
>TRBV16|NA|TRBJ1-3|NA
TGTGCCAGCAGCCAATCGCGGGGGGGAAACACCATATATTTT
CASSQSRGGNTIYF
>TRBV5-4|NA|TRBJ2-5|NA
TGTGCCAGCAGCGGCGGACAAGCCCAAGAGACCCAGTACTTC
CASSGGQAQETQYF
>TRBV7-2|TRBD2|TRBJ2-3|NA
TGTGCCAGCAGCCCCCCCGGACTAGCGGGAGGCTCAGATACGCAGTATTTT
CASSPPGLAGGSDTQYF
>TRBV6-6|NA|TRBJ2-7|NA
TGTGCCAGCAGTTACCTCCCTCGGGGACCCTACGAGCAGTACTTC
CASSYLPRGPYEQYF
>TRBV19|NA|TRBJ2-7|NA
TGTGCCAGTACCCCCACCGGAAGGAGCTCCTACGAGCAGTACTTC
CASTPTGRSSYEQYF
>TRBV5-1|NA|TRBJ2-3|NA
TGCGCCAGCAGCTTGTACGGGAGAGGGACAGATACGCAGTATTTT
CASSLYGRGTDTQYF
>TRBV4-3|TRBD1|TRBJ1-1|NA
TGCGCCAGCAGCCTCTCCTGGACAGGGGTGAACACTGAAGCTTTCTTT
CASSLSWTGVNTEAFF
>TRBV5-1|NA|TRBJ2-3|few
TGCGCCAGGACCGGGGTTCTAACAGATACGCAGTATTTT
CARTGVLTDTQYF
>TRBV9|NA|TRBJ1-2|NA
TGTGCCAGCAGCGCATGGACCGAGTATGGCTACACCTTC
CASSAWTEYGYTF
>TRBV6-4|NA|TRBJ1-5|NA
TGTGCCAGCAGTGACTCGACGGAGAATCAGCCCCAGCATTTT
CASSDSTENQPQHF
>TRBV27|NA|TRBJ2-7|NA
TGTGCCAGCAGTTTAAGTACAGGGGGGGATTACGAGCAGTACTTC
CASSLSTGGDYEQYF
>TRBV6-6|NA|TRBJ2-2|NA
TGTGCCAGCAGTTACGAGGCCTTCACCGGGGAGCTGTTTTTT
CASSYEAFTGELFF
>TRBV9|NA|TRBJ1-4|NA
TGTGCCAGCAGCGAGGGCTCAACTAATGAAAAACTGTTTTTT
CASSEGSTNEKLFF
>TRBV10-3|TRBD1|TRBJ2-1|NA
TGTGCCACGACGGACAGGGAGTCGAATGAGCAGTTCTTC
CATTDRESNEQFF
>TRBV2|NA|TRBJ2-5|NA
TGTGCCAGCAAGGAGGCGGTTGAGACCCAGTACTTC
CASKEAVETQYF
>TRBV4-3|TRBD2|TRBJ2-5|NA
TGCGCCAGCAGCCAAGGGTGGACTAGCAGTTTTCAAGAGACCCAGTACTTC
CASSQGWTSSFQETQYF